A selection of T cell receptor beta chains follows, all from one sample in a study of vaccination effects on CD4 cells after COVID-19. Sequenced by immunoSEQ multiplex PCR; TCRdb stores in-frame clones only, minus some. Among tens of thousands of clones listed, more than 55% were seen once. These receptors have no known antigen. The sequences come from CD4+ T cells from PBMCs cultured without peptide, collected before COVID-19 vaccination. Receptors originate from a human donor who received a COVID-19 vaccine. Both conserved end residues are part of each CDR3. The D gene is left open where the match is weak. Not all rows give a size; the values are once, few, many and, for expanded clones, a class.

>once|TRBJ1-1|TRBV12-3/TRBV12-4|.
CASQGFMNTEAFF
TGTGCCTCCCAGGGGTTCATGAACACTGAAGCTTTCTTT
>.|TRBJ1-6|TRBV2|TRBD1
CASSRGQSPLHF
TGTGCCAGCAGCAGGGGGCAATCACCCCTCCACTTT
>once|TRBJ1-2|TRBV19|.
CAVRPGRPGLGYGYTF
TGTGCCGTGAGGCCAGGACGCCCGGGTCTAGGCTATGGCTACACCTTC
>.|TRBJ2-3|TRBV5-1|TRBD2
CASSLVLAGGTDTQYF
TGCGCCAGCAGCTTGGTCTTAGCGGGGGGGACAGATACGCAGTATTTT
>.|TRBJ1-6|TRBV19|.
CASSWGLEGSPLHF
TGTGCCAGTAGTTGGGGCCTGGAAGGTTCACCCCTCCACTTT
>.|TRBJ1-1|TRBV19|.
CASSRDLVTEAFF
TGTGCCAGTAGTAGGGACTTGGTCACTGAAGCTTTCTTT
>few|TRBJ2-7|TRBV13|.
CASSLNIGGQYF
TGTGCCAGCAGCTTAAATATTGGCGGGCAGTACTTC
>.|TRBJ2-7|TRBV27|.
CATKSSNSQGNEQYF
TGTGCCACCAAATCGTCCAACTCGCAGGGAAACGAGCAGTACTTC
>.|TRBJ2-1|TRBV6-4|TRBD2
CASSDSSGAYNEQFF
TGTGCCAGCAGTGACTCTAGCGGGGCCTACAATGAGCAGTTCTTC
>.|TRBJ1-2|TRBV7-9|.
CASSLGGANYGYTF
TGTGCCAGCAGCTTAGGGGGCGCTAACTATGGCTACACCTTC
>few|TRBJ1-3|TRBV6-5|.
CASSYVGKPGNTIYF
TGTGCCAGCAGTTACGTCGGGAAACCTGGAAACACCATATATTTT
>.|TRBJ1-5|TRBV27|.
CASSKQGMRPQHF
TGTGCCAGCAGTAAACAGGGTATGAGGCCCCAGCATTTT
>.|TRBJ2-1|TRBV5-1|.
CASSSPSYNEQFF
TGCGCCAGCAGTTCTCCCTCCTACAATGAGCAGTTCTTC
>few|TRBJ1-4|TRBV7-8|TRBD1
CASSLARDRGNEKLFF
TGTGCCAGCAGCCTAGCCCGGGACAGGGGAAATGAAAAACTGTTTTTT
>.|TRBJ2-2|TRBV5-1|.
CASSFPAANTGELFF
TGCGCCAGCAGCTTTCCGGCGGCCAACACCGGGGAGCTGTTTTTT
>.|TRBJ1-5|TRBV24-1|.
CATSDARAGNQPQHF
TGTGCCACCAGTGACGCCAGAGCGGGCAATCAGCCCCAGCATTTT
>.|TRBJ2-7|TRBV24-1|.
CATSDNRDGETYEQYF
TGTGCCACCAGTGATAACCGGGACGGCGAGACCTACGAGCAGTACTTC
>few|TRBJ2-1|TRBV2|.
CASNNYNEQFF
TGTGCCAGCAACAATTACAATGAGCAGTTCTTC
>.|TRBJ1-5|TRBV24-1|.
CATSDLIGQPQHF
TGTGCCACCAGTGATTTGATTGGTCAGCCCCAGCATTTT
>once|TRBJ2-3|TRBV19|.
CASSPFWQDRTDTQYF
TGTGCCAGTAGCCCCTTTTGGCAGGACCGCACAGATACGCAGTATTTT
>.|TRBJ1-2|TRBV27|TRBD1
CASSSGDRLQLGYTF
TGTGCCAGCAGTTCTGGGGACAGGCTGCAACTGGGCTACACCTTC
>.|TRBJ2-7|TRBV4-1|TRBD1
CASSQGRTGASYEQYF
TGCGCCAGCAGCCAAGGTAGGACAGGGGCTTCCTACGAGCAGTACTTC
>.|TRBJ2-3|TRBV27|TRBD2
CASSLSGLAGNTQYF
TGTGCCAGCAGTTTATCGGGGCTAGCGGGGAATACGCAGTATTTT
>.|TRBJ2-2|TRBV5-1|.
CASSPGTPNTGELFF
TGCGCCAGCAGCCCCGGGACTCCGAACACCGGGGAGCTGTTTTTT
>few|TRBJ1-2|TRBV5-1|.
CASSLGRNYGYTF
TGCGCCAGCAGCTTGGGTCGTAACTATGGCTACACCTTC
>.|TRBJ1-2|TRBV2|TRBD1
CASTTGVGYTF
TGTGCCAGCACAACAGGGGTAGGCTACACCTTC
>.|TRBJ1-6|TRBV18|TRBD1
CASSPAGTGGGTPLHF
TGTGCCAGCTCACCTGCCGGGACAGGGGGCGGAACACCCCTCCACTTT
>.|TRBJ2-7|TRBV5-1|.
CASSLGIHYEQYF
TGCGCCAGCAGCTTAGGGATACACTACGAGCAGTACTTC
>.|TRBJ2-2|TRBV4-2|TRBD2
CASSQEGGVRAGGAGELFF
TGTGCCAGCAGCCAAGAAGGAGGGGTCCGGGCGGGAGGGGCCGGGGAGCTGTTTTTT
>.|TRBJ1-1|TRBV4-1|TRBD1
CASSHPTHRTGTIGLMNTEAFF
TGCGCCAGCAGCCACCCCACCCATCGGACAGGGACAATAGGGCTGATGAACACTGAAGCTTTCTTT
>.|TRBJ1-6|TRBV20-1|.
CSASTTDNSPLHF
TGCAGTGCTAGTACGACAGATAATTCACCCCTCCACTTT
>.|TRBJ2-4|TRBV3-1/TRBV3-2|.
CASSQQGSENIQYF
TGTGCCAGCAGCCAACAGGGGAGCGAAAACATTCAGTACTTC
>.|TRBJ1-4|TRBV6-5|.
CASKLRGATNEKLFF
TGTGCCAGCAAGCTCCGGGGGGCAACTAATGAAAAACTGTTTTTT
>few|TRBJ1-1|TRBV5-1|.
CASSLTSSITEAFF
TGCGCCAGCAGCTTGACCAGCAGTATAACTGAAGCTTTCTTT
>.|TRBJ2-2|TRBV2|TRBD1
CASSRQGGSTGELFF
TGTGCCAGCAGCAGACAGGGGGGTAGTACCGGGGAGCTGTTTTTT
>.|TRBJ1-3|TRBV10-3|.
CAIRDSSGNTIYF
TGTGCCATCAGAGACAGCTCTGGAAACACCATATATTTT
>.|TRBJ2-1|TRBV11-2|.
CASSLTLTLTTYSYNEQFF
TGTGCCAGCAGCTTAACCCTCACCTTAACTACTTACTCCTACAATGAGCAGTTCTTC
>few|TRBJ1-6|TRBV3-1/TRBV3-2|.
CASSSSDLSPLHF
TGTGCCAGCAGCAGTTCAGACTTGTCACCCCTCCACTTT